This TCR beta chain derives from a study of siplizumab effects on memory and regulatory T cells. The protocol was immunoSEQ multiplex PCR, while the TCRdb copy is restricted to in-frame clones and leaves out a portion. In the table there are nearly 85,000 clones, roughly 94% of which are singletons. Comments on this clone: Its antigen is not known.

Study-wide results and limits: Both greater diversity than memory cells and a major contribution to the alloresponse seemed to characterize naive T cells. Tregs proliferating in siplizumab cultures lacked confirmation of their suppressive function.

The source of this sequence is a human donor in good health. Sequencing was done on a sample of CD8+ T cells sorted from blood.

The chain's CDR3 is CASSSARASGANVLTF. The CDR3 region has the DNA TGTGCCAGCAGCTCCGCCAGGGCTTCAGGGGCCAACGTCCTGACTTTC. The rearrangement links TRBV7-9 to TRBJ2-6; possibly TRBD1 for D (5 bases). V was clipped by 4 bases and J by 4 bases, with 14 bases between them. The CDR3 runs 16 residues. The germline CDR1 and CDR2 sequences are SEHNR and FQNEAQ (reference sequence).